The 10 T cell receptor beta chains below all came from one sample that was sequenced in a study of blood T cell repertoires in COVID-19. Assay: immunoSEQ multiplex PCR; the TCRdb copy retains only in-frame clones and omits some. Here the sample spans roughly 260,000 clones, 80% to 90% being singletons. Material for sequencing was PBMCs or T cells enriched from blood (not recorded which). Every receptor here comes from a woman aged 25-40 years with acute COVID-19.

The J gene is TRBJ2-3, the V gene TRBV4-3; D is unclear. Germline V gene lookup returns CDR1 LGHNA and CDR2 YSLEER. V was clipped by 1 base and J by 5 bases, with 10 bases between them. This CDR3 region has 14 residues. As DNA, the CDR3 is TGCGCCAGCAGCCAAGGAGGCGGCCGAGATACGCAGTATTTT. Translation: CASSQGGGRDTQYF.

V usage is TRBV7-9 and J usage is TRBJ2-5, with 8 bases matching TRBD2. Germline loops: CDR1 SEHNR, CDR2 FQNEAQ (reference sequence). The CDR3 runs to 18 residues. V lost 1 base, J lost 4 bases, and 14 bases stayed unmatched. The CDR3, as DNA: TGTGCCAGCAGCTTAGGCTTTGGGGCGGGGGGTTTCGGAGAGACCCAGTACTTC. It encodes CASSLGFGAGGFGETQYF.

The chain's CDR3 is CSASLRGVQYF. As DNA, the CDR3 is TGCAGTGCATCTCTCAGGGGTGTTCAGTACTTC. The V call is TRBV20-1, the J call TRBJ2-5, with D possibly matching TRBD1 (6 bases). With 6 bases removed from V and 11 bases from J, the gap between germline ends came to 16 bases. Per germline, CDR1 DFQATT and CDR2 SNEGSKA (reference sequence). There are 11 residues in the CDR3.

This clone was recorded a few times. The rearrangement links TRBV5-1 to TRBJ2-7, with a tentative D call TRBD1 (7 bases). V shed 0 bases and J shed 3 bases, with 13 bases lying between them. The CDR3 is 15 residues long. Germline V CDR1 and CDR2: SGHRS, YFSETQ. CDR3 protein: CASSLGGTEDYEQYF. The CDR3, as DNA: TGCGCCAGCAGCTTGGGCGGGACAGAAGACTACGAGCAGTACTTC.

This chain uses TRBV19 with TRBJ2-2; TRBD2 might be the D (6 bases). With 7 bases removed from V and 7 bases from J, the gap between germline ends came to 13 bases. Per the germline V gene, CDR1 is LNHDA and CDR2 is SQIVND (reference sequence). The CDR3 sequence is 13 residues long. The CDR3 nucleotides are TGTGCCAGTAATTGGAGGGCAGGCGGGGAGCTGTTTTTT. Protein product: CASNWRAGGELFF.

The V and J genes are TRBV27 and TRBJ1-1; D remains unclear. V lost 4 bases and J 3 bases, leaving 9 bases between the germline ends. Germline assignment: CDR1 MNHEY and CDR2 SMNVEV (reference sequence). CDR3 length: 13 residues. CDR3 region: CASSSLSDTEAFF. CDR3 sequence (DNA): TGTGCCAGCAGTTCGTTATCGGACACTGAAGCTTTCTTT.

The chain recombines TRBV19 with TRBJ1-2; D is unresolved. Trimming removed 6 bases at V and 2 bases at J, with 16 bases between. Germline CDR1 is LNHDA and CDR2 is SQIVND (reference sequence). CDR3 length: 15 amino acids. CDR3 nucleotides: TGTGCCAGTAGACCCTGGGGAGGATCCAACTATGGCTACACCTTC. It encodes CASRPWGGSNYGYTF.

The rearrangement joins TRBV7-9 to TRBJ1-1; D is uncertain. V was clipped by 5 bases and J by 1 base, with 17 bases between them. The CDR3 sequence is 16 residues long. The germline gives CDR1 SEHNR, CDR2 FQNEAQ (reference sequence). The CDR3 DNA follows: TGTGCCAGCAGCCCTCTTGGTGTACAGCAGAACACTGAAGCTTTCTTT. This codes for CASSPLGVQQNTEAFF.

This clone was picked up one time. In DNA form, the CDR3 reads TGTGCCAGTGCCAACAGGGCGGACGAGCAGTACTTC. Translated: CASANRADEQYF. The rearrangement uses TRBV19 and TRBJ2-7; perhaps TRBD1 as D (6 bases). Looked up from germline, CDR1 is LNHDA and CDR2 is SQIVND (reference sequence). The V gene lost 8 bases and the J gene lost 5 bases, with 13 bases spanning the gap. The CDR3 spans 12 residues.

The chain recombines TRBV30 with TRBJ2-2, with 8 bases identical to TRBD1. The CDR3 covers 13 residues. Germline CDR1 reads GTSNPN; CDR2 reads SVGIG (reference sequence). V lost 4 bases, J lost 5 bases, and 3 bases stayed unmatched. The CDR3 spells CAWTRQGTGELFF. In nucleotides, the CDR3 is TGTGCCTGGACCCGACAGGGGACCGGGGAGCTGTTTTTT. The full variable domain, with the rest looked up from reference TRBV30 and TRBJ2-2, is SQTIHQWPATLVQPVGSPLSLECTVEGTSNPNLYWYRQAAGRGLQLLFYSVGIGQISSEVPQNLSASRPQDRQFILSSKKLLLSDSGFYLCAWTRQGTGELFFGEGSRLTVL.